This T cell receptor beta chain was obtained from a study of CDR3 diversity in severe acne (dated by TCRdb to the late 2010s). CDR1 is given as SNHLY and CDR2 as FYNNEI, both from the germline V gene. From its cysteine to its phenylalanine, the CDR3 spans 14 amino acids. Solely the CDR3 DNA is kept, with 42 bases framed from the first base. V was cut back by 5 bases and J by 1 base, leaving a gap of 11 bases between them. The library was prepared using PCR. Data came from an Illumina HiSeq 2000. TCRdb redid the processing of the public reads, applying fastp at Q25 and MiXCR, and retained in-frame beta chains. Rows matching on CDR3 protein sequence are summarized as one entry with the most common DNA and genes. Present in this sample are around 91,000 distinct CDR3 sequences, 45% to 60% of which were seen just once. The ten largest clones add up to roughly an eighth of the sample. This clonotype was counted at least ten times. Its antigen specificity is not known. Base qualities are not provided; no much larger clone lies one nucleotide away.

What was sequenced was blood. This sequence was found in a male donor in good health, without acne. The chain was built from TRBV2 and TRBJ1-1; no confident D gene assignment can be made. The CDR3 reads CASSNGGSNTEAFF. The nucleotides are TGTGCCAGCAGTAACGGAGGCTCGAACACTGAAGCTTTCTTT.